This passage covers 27 T cell receptor beta chains from one sample sequenced in a study of blood T cells in healthy people across ages. A second PCR, run for roughly 7 to 12 cycles, used a sample-barcoded 5' primer plus a J-beta primer mix. TCRdb ran MiXCR on the 5' RACE reads and lists one entry per CDR3 protein. The sample has about 680,000 distinct CDR3 sequences; 49% are singletons. The sample taken for sequencing was blood. All receptors derive from a woman in her sixties or seventies in good health.

V gene TRBV15 combines with J gene TRBJ2-3; a possible D gene is TRBD1 (6 bases). Trimming removed 4 bases at V and 2 bases at J, with 13 bases between. The CDR3 length is 15 residues. Germline lookup yields CDR1 LNHNV and CDR2 YYDKDF (reference sequence). CDR3 in amino acids: CATSNARGFTDTQYF. The CDR3 bases are TGTGCCACCAGCAATGCCAGGGGCTTCACAGATACGCAGTATTTT. Using reference TRBV15 and TRBJ2-3 for the parts outside the CDR3, the full variable domain is DAMVIQNPRYQVTQFGKPVTLSCSQTLNHNVMYWYQQKSSQAPKLLFHYYDKDFNNEADTPDNFQSRRPNTSFCFLDIRSPGLGDTAMYLCATSNARGFTDTQYFGPGTRLTVL.

The genes are TRBV2 and TRBJ1-2, with 11 nucleotides matching TRBD1. The length of the CDR3 is 16 residues. J lost 2 bases, V lost 3 bases, and 5 bases had no gene match. Germline-derived CDR1 and CDR2 are SNHLY and FYNNEI. The CDR3 DNA reads TGTGCCAGCAGTGAGTTCCGGGACAGGGGGAACTATGGCTACACCTTC. Amino acid sequence: CASSEFRDRGNYGYTF.

The chain couples TRBV7-2 to TRBJ1-5; weak D call: TRBD1 (5 bases). With 1 base removed from V and 9 bases from J, the gap between germline ends came to 16 bases. Germline CDR1 is SGHTA and CDR2 is FQGNSA. The length of the CDR3 is 15 residues. CDR3 nucleotide sequence: TGTGCCAGCAGCTTAGTCGGGGCCCCAATCGCGCCCCAGCATTTT. Protein product: CASSLVGAPIAPQHF.

The chain combines TRBV18 with TRBJ2-2; 7 nucleotides line up with TRBD2. Germline CDR1 reads KGHSH; CDR2 reads LQKENI. Trimming removed 1 base from V and 4 bases from J; junction bases left unmatched: 3. The CDR3 covers 15 residues. CDR3 loop: CASSPLGGITGELFF. The CDR3 nucleotides read TGTGCCAGCTCACCACTCGGGGGGATCACCGGGGAGCTGTTTTTT. Variable domain in full (rest from reference TRBV18 and TRBJ2-2): NAGVMQNPRHLVRRRGQEARLRCSPMKGHSHVYWYRQLPEEGLKFMVYLQKENIIDESGMPKERFSAEFPKEGPSILRIQQVVRGDSAAYFCASSPLGGITGELFFGEGSRLTVL.

This clonotype was counted between two and nine times. This chain uses TRBV29-1 with TRBJ1-4, with 9 bases that match TRBD1. The CDR3 runs 14 residues. The trim removed 6 bases at V and 3 bases at J, leaving 5 bases unmatched. Germline CDR1 reads SQVTM; CDR2 reads ANQGSEA. CDR3 protein: CSVRDRVANEKLFF. The CDR3, as DNA: TGCAGCGTCCGGGACAGGGTTGCTAATGAAAAACTGTTTTTT.

V and J are TRBV6-2 or TRBV6-3 and TRBJ1-1; no clear D. Trimming pared 6 bases from V and 5 bases from J, leaving 16 bases between. Germline V gene sequence: CDR1 MNHEY, CDR2 SVGEGT. This CDR3 is built from 14 residues. In DNA, the CDR3 is TGTGCCAGCAGAAGCGACCCGGGGAGGACTGAAGCTTTCTTT. This translates into CASRSDPGRTEAFF.

The chain couples TRBV5-1 to TRBJ1-2, with D possibly matching TRBD1 (6 bases). Germline CDR1 is SGHRS and CDR2 is YFSETQ. Trimming took 4 bases from V and 0 from J, leaving 10 bases between them. This CDR3 contains 14 residues. CDR3 coding DNA: TGCGCCAGCAGCACCGGGGGCACTAACTATGGCTACACCTTC. Translated: CASSTGGTNYGYTF.

The genes are TRBV12-5 and TRBJ2-1; TRBD2 agrees at 11 bases. V gave up 2 bases and J gave up 0 bases; unmatched junction bases: 6. Germline V gene sequence: CDR1 LGHNT, CDR2 FRNRAP. CDR3 length: 18 amino acids. The CDR3 reads CASGLTPGLAGSYNEQFF. CDR3 nucleotides: TGTGCTAGTGGTTTGACCCCTGGACTAGCGGGCTCCTACAATGAGCAGTTCTTC.

A single count supports this clonotype. The gene calls are TRBV6-1 and TRBJ2-7; possibly TRBD2 for D (5 bases). CDR3 length: 13 amino acids. The V end lost 6 bases, the J end lost 3 bases, and 12 bases lay between the germline ends. Germline CDR1 MNHNS, CDR2 SASEGT. DNA of the CDR3: TGTGCCAGCAGCGGACTCACGGGCTACGAGCAGTACTTC. This gives the protein CASSGLTGYEQYF.

This clonotype was found a few times. This chain joins TRBV7-9 and TRBJ1-6; 7 nucleotides agree with TRBD1. The V and J ends lost 3 bases and 7 bases, in that order; junction bases with no gene match: 3. CDR1 is SEHNR, CDR2 FQNEAQ, per germline (reference sequence). CDR3 length: 14 residues. CDR3 amino acids: CASSLGTENSPLHF. The CDR3 DNA reads TGTGCCAGCAGCTTGGGGACAGAAAATTCACCCCTCCACTTT.

This rearrangement joins TRBV28 to TRBJ2-7; D may be TRBD2 (5 bases). Looked up from germline, CDR1 is MDHEN and CDR2 is SYDVKM. The CDR3 sequence is 15 residues long. This chain's CDR3 is CGVEGSDFHPDEQYF. Here the CDR3 DNA reads TGTGGGGTCGAGGGAAGCGATTTCCATCCCGATGAGCAGTACTTC.

The rearrangement uses TRBV5-4 and TRBJ2-1; D perhaps matches TRBD1 (6 bases). Trimming took off 3 bases at V and 7 bases at J, with 17 bases between the two ends. The CDR3 runs 15 residues. Germline-derived CDR1 and CDR2 are SGHNT and YYREEE (reference sequence). CDR3 sequence: CASSSAAAGTNEQFF. CDR3 in DNA: TGTGCCAGCAGCTCCGCCGCGGCAGGGACAAATGAGCAGTTCTTC.

This clonotype was detected only a few times. V is TRBV29-1 and J is TRBJ2-5; 7 bases line up with TRBD2. Germline V lookup: CDR1 SQVTM, CDR2 ANQGSEA. The CDR3 is 16 amino acids. V shed 2 bases and J 5 bases; nucleotides not matched to a gene: 14. The CDR3 loop reads CSVEYGVSGLGETQYF. CDR3 bases: TGCAGCGTTGAATATGGGGTTAGCGGGTTGGGGGAGACCCAGTACTTC.

There are a few counts of this clonotype. The chain combines TRBV20-1 with TRBJ1-2; D ambiguous. This CDR3 is built from 13 residues. CDR1 DFQATT and CDR2 SNEGSKA come from the germline V gene (reference sequence). V lost 1 base and J 8 bases, leaving 14 bases between the germline ends. CDR3 region: CSARVVSSSGYTF. CDR3 DNA: TGCAGTGCTAGAGTGGTCAGTAGCTCAGGCTACACCTTC.

The chain employs TRBV6-5 and TRBJ1-2; 8 positions agree with TRBD1. This CDR3 spans 15 amino acids. CDR1 is MNHEY and CDR2 is SVGAGI in the germline V gene. V lost 3 bases and J lost 4; bases outside the gene matches: 7. CDR3 sequence reads: CASSYGAGGGYGYTF. DNA for the CDR3: TGTGCCAGCAGTTATGGGGCAGGGGGCGGCTATGGCTACACCTTC.

This clonotype was seen a handful of times. This chain joins TRBV5-1 and TRBJ2-5, with 7 nucleotides matching TRBD2. CDR1 SGHRS and CDR2 YFSETQ come from the germline V gene. V was pared by 4 bases and J by 5 bases, with 8 bases of the junction left unmatched. The CDR3 contains 14 residues. CDR3 loop: CASSPGLVWETQYF. The CDR3, as DNA: TGCGCCAGCAGCCCAGGACTAGTATGGGAGACCCAGTACTTC.

Note on this clonotype: A read error may account for a junction end that differs from germline. The chain is built from TRBV27 and TRBJ2-1, with 10 bases lining up with TRBD2. CDR1 is MNHEY, CDR2 SMNVEV, per germline (reference sequence). CDR3 length: 15 amino acids. In DNA, the CDR3 is TGTGCCAGCAGTCTAACTAGCGGGGCGTACAATGAGCAGTTATTC. Translating gives CASSLTSGAYNEQLF.

This clonotype was found many times. The rearrangement uses TRBV7-2 and TRBJ2-5, with D possibly TRBD2 on 6 matching bases. The CDR3 consists of 14 residues. Per the germline V gene, CDR1 is SGHTA and CDR2 is FQGNSA. Trimming pared 4 bases from V and 4 bases from J, leaving 13 bases between. Here the CDR3 reads CASSYRDFGETQYF. The DNA of the CDR3 is TGTGCCAGCAGCTACCGGGACTTTGGAGAGACCCAGTACTTC. Supplemented by reference TRBV7-2 and TRBJ2-5, the full variable domain reads GAGVSQSPSNKVTEKGKDVELRCDPISGHTALYWYRQSLGQGLEFLIYFQGNSAPDKSGLPSDRFSAERTGGSVSTLTIQRTQQEDSAVYLCASSYRDFGETQYFGPGTRLLVL.

The CDR3 reads CSARDRIRQGRNQPQHF. CDR3 sequence (DNA): TGCAGTGCTAGAGATCGTATCAGACAGGGAAGGAACCAGCCCCAGCATTTT. The chain joins TRBV20-1 to TRBJ1-5; TRBD1 matches at 7 bases. The CDR3 runs 17 residues. The germline gives CDR1 DFQATT, CDR2 SNEGSKA (reference sequence). V shed 0 bases and J 7 bases; nucleotides not matched to a gene: 15.

This rearrangement joins TRBV7-6 to TRBJ2-7, with D possibly TRBD1 on 6 matching bases. Germline assignment: CDR1 SGHVS and CDR2 FNYEAQ. The CDR3 is 15 residues long. Deletions cut 1 base from V and 1 base from J, with 11 bases between. The CDR3 is CASSLERTESYEQYF. The CDR3 DNA follows: TGTGCCAGCAGCTTAGAAAGGACAGAATCCTACGAGCAGTACTTC.

The chain is built from TRBV3-1 and TRBJ2-7, with D possibly TRBD1 on 6 matching bases. V lost 3 bases, J lost 0 bases, and 9 bases lay in between. The germline CDR1 and CDR2 sequences are LGHDT and YNNKEL (reference sequence). The CDR3 extends over 14 amino acids. The CDR3 loop reads CASSHLGASYEQYF. The CDR3 DNA sequence: TGTGCCAGCAGCCATCTGGGGGCCTCCTACGAGCAGTACTTC.

The V call is TRBV5-1, the J call TRBJ2-7, with 11 bases lining up with TRBD2. Germline values: CDR1 SGHRS, CDR2 YFSETQ. The CDR3 is 15 amino acids. With 1 base clipped from V and 5 bases from J, the junction kept 5 bases outside the gene matches. The CDR3 spells CASSLLAGGGDEQYF. CDR3 nucleotide sequence: TGCGCCAGCAGCTTGTTAGCGGGAGGGGGAGACGAGCAGTACTTC.

The chain carries TRBV5-1 and TRBJ2-5, with D possibly called TRBD1 or TRBD2 (5 bases each). Deletions cut 3 bases from V and 2 bases from J, with 11 bases between. The CDR3 is 14 residues long. The V gene's germline CDR1 is SGHRS and CDR2 YFSETQ. The CDR3 loop is CASSWGPPQETQYF. CDR3 nucleotides: TGCGCCAGCAGCTGGGGACCACCACAAGAGACCCAGTACTTC. Full variable domain (remainder filled in from reference TRBV5-1 and TRBJ2-5): KAGVTQTPRYLIKTRGQQVTLSCSPISGHRSVSWYQQTPGQGLQFLFEYFSETQRNKGNFPGRFSGRQFSNSRSEMNVSTLELGDSALYLCASSWGPPQETQYFGPGTRLLVL.

V usage is TRBV20-1 and J usage is TRBJ2-2, with 10 nucleotides matching TRBD2. This CDR3 is 16 amino acids long. The germline CDR1 and CDR2 sequences are DFQATT and SNEGSKA (reference sequence). J lost 4 bases, V lost 6 bases, and 11 bases had no gene match. CDR3 sequence: CSARLPTSGSTGELFF. The CDR3 DNA follows: TGCAGTGCCCGACTTCCGACTAGCGGGTCCACCGGGGAGCTGTTTTTT.

V is TRBV5-1 and J is TRBJ1-2, with D possibly being TRBD1 (5 bases). Germline V gene sequence: CDR1 SGHRS, CDR2 YFSETQ. The ends were cut back, 0 bases at V and 5 bases at J, with 14 bases in the middle. The CDR3 is made up of 15 amino acids. This CDR3 is CASSLEVGGGYGYTF. CDR3 coding DNA: TGCGCCAGCAGCTTGGAAGTGGGGGGAGGATATGGCTACACCTTC.

The genes are TRBV7-8 and TRBJ2-3, with D perhaps TRBD1 (6 bases). Germline loops: CDR1 SGHVS, CDR2 FQNEAQ. The ends were cut back, 3 bases at V and 1 base at J, with 17 bases in the middle. This CDR3 comprises 17 residues. CDR3 bases: TGTGCCAGCAGCTTGATCTTCAGGGGAAGACGCACAGATACGCAGTATTTT. This codes for CASSLIFRGRRTDTQYF.

The V call is TRBV4-1, the J call TRBJ2-6, with 9 nucleotides matching TRBD1. V was pared by 5 bases and J by 0 bases, with 5 bases of the junction left unmatched. Germline CDR1 MGHRA, CDR2 YSYEKL. The CDR3 length is 17 residues. The CDR3 region has the DNA TGCGCCAGCAGCACCGGACAGGGGAGCTCTGGGGCCAACGTCCTGACTTTC. Translating gives CASSTGQGSSGANVLTF.